These T cell receptor beta chains were read from a single sample in a study of cytomegalovirus exposure and HLA in healthy donors. This table comes from immunoSEQ multiplex PCR, and its TCRdb copy is limited to in-frame clones, with some not included. The table lists 160,000 or so clones, 88% of them singletons, with 3% in the top ten. The sequencing sample was made of PBMCs. Receptors were obtained from a man between 18 and 29 years old in good health and CMV-seronegative. The CDR3 runs from the conserved cysteine through the conserved F or W. A D gene is named only where the DNA matches it firmly. Some rows mark clone size as missing; the rest say once, few, many or name a class of expanded clone.

v_gene,j_gene,abundance,d_gene,CDR3nt,CDR3aa
TRBV21-1,TRBJ2-7,.,.,TGTGCCAGCAGCAAAACGCGACAGGGGAACTCCTACGAGCAGTACTTC,CASSKTRQGNSYEQYF
TRBV21-1,TRBJ2-5,.,.,TGTGCCAGCAGCAAAGGTCAGGGGCCTGAGACCCAGTACTTC,CASSKGQGPETQYF
TRBV5-1,TRBJ2-1,.,TRBD1,TGCGCCAGCAGCTCGACAGGGGCGTCCTACAATGAGCAGTTCTTC,CASSSTGASYNEQFF
TRBV5-1,TRBJ2-5,.,TRBD1,TGCGCCAGCAGCTTAACAGGGGGCAAAGAGACCCAGTACTTC,CASSLTGGKETQYF
TRBV6-5,TRBJ2-5,few,TRBD2,TGTGCCAGCAGGATAAGCGGGGAAGAGACCCAGTACTTC,CASRISGEETQYF
TRBV4-1,TRBJ1-2,.,.,TGCGCCAGCAGCCAAGAGGGGTACAGGACCGCGGATGGCTACACCTTC,CASSQEGYRTADGYTF
TRBV6-1,TRBJ2-5,.,.,TGTGCCAGCAGTGAAGGGCCCGTAGAGACCCAGTACTTC,CASSEGPVETQYF
TRBV11-2,TRBJ1-1,.,TRBD1,TGTGCCAGCAGCCAACAGGGGGGGAACACTGAAGCTTTCTTT,CASSQQGGNTEAFF
TRBV28,TRBJ2-7,.,.,TGTGCCAGCAGTCCGACACAGGGTATAGTAGCCGACGAGCAGTACTTC,CASSPTQGIVADEQYF
TRBV7-9,TRBJ1-2,few,.,TGTGCCAGCAGCTATGACAGGTTCGCCTATGGCTACACCTTC,CASSYDRFAYGYTF
TRBV4-1,TRBJ2-7,.,TRBD1,TGCGCCAGCAGCCAACAGACCGGGACAGGTTTCTACGAGCAGTACTTC,CASSQQTGTGFYEQYF
TRBV5-1,TRBJ2-1,.,TRBD2,TGCGCCAGCAGCCCACCCCCTGCGGGAGGGTCCAATGAGCAGTTCTTC,CASSPPPAGGSNEQFF
TRBV5-5,TRBJ2-1,once,.,TGTGCCAGCAACATCCCAGGGGGGACATACAATGAGCAGTTCTTC,CASNIPGGTYNEQFF
TRBV28,TRBJ2-7,.,TRBD2,TGTGCCAGCAGTTTATATGCTAGCGGTCGCTACGAGCAGTACTTC,CASSLYASGRYEQYF
TRBV7-6,TRBJ1-2,.,TRBD1,TGTGCCAGCAGCTTAGGTGCAGGGGGCCGCGGCTACACCTTC,CASSLGAGGRGYTF
TRBV6-5,TRBJ2-7,.,TRBD2,TGTGCCAGCAAAGCTAGCGGGAGGGGCGAGCAGTACTTC,CASKASGRGEQYF
TRBV7-9,TRBJ2-1,once,.,TGTGCCAGCAGCTTAGAGGGAGGTGAGCAGTTCTTC,CASSLEGGEQFF
TRBV5-5,TRBJ1-2,few,TRBD1,TGTGCCAGCAGCTTGCCGGGACAGGGGATCGGCGGCTACACCTTC,CASSLPGQGIGGYTF
TRBV6-5,TRBJ1-1,.,.,TGTGCCAGCAGTCTCAGGGGCGGAAGCGGTGGAGCTTTCTTT,CASSLRGGSGGAFF
TRBV19,TRBJ1-2,.,TRBD1,TGTGCCACCAGGGGGAGAGCGAACTATGGCTACACCTTC,CATRGRANYGYTF
TRBV25-1,TRBJ2-2,once,TRBD1,TGTGCCAGCAGTGTTCATGCCGGGACAGGGGGGAACACCGGGGAGCTGTTTTTT,CASSVHAGTGGNTGELFF
TRBV13,TRBJ2-7,.,TRBD1,TGTGCCAGCAGCTTTCATCCCCGACAGGGTACCTTCGAGCAGTACTTC,CASSFHPRQGTFEQYF
TRBV5-5,TRBJ2-7,.,TRBD2,TGTGCCAGCAGCTTGGTGGGGGGGTTCTACGAGCAGTACTTC,CASSLVGGFYEQYF
TRBV18,TRBJ2-7,.,TRBD2,TGTGCCAGCTCACGGGACAGGCTAGCGGGGGAGTACTTC,CASSRDRLAGEYF
TRBV7-9,TRBJ2-3,.,.,TGTGCCAGCAGCTTGGTTACAGGGTCCCCAGATACGCAGTATTTT,CASSLVTGSPDTQYF
TRBV28,TRBJ2-1,.,TRBD2,TGTGCCAGCAGTTCTAGCGGTTTCTCCAATGAGCAGTTCTTC,CASSSSGFSNEQFF
TRBV2,TRBJ1-3,.,.,TGTGCCAGCAGTGAAAGCGACAGCTCTGGAAACACCATATATTTT,CASSESDSSGNTIYF
TRBV7-6,TRBJ1-1,.,.,TGTGCCAGCAGCTTAGAAGGGGTTACTGAAGCTTTCTTT,CASSLEGVTEAFF
TRBV27,TRBJ1-1,.,TRBD1,TGTGCCAGCAGTTTAGGGACAGGGACATGGGGGCTGAACACTGAAGCTTTCTTT,CASSLGTGTWGLNTEAFF
TRBV18,TRBJ1-1,.,.,TGTGCCAGCTCACCACCGGGATCAAGGGGTACTGAAGCTTTCTTT,CASSPPGSRGTEAFF
TRBV27,TRBJ2-2,.,.,TGTGCCAGCAAGACTAACACCGGGGAGCTGTTTTTT,CASKTNTGELFF
TRBV5-1,TRBJ2-2,.,TRBD2,TGCGCCAGCAGCTCCGCGGGCTCGCGGGGGGCCGGGGAGCTGTTTTTT,CASSSAGSRGAGELFF
TRBV5-4,TRBJ1-2,.,TRBD1,TGTGCCAGCAGCTTGGTAGGGGGCCCCGTCGCCTTC,CASSLVGGPVAF
TRBV6-5,TRBJ2-1,.,TRBD1,TGTGCCAGCAGTTCCCCAGGGGTAGGGGGCGATGAGCAGTTCTTC,CASSSPGVGGDEQFF
TRBV23-1,TRBJ2-5,.,TRBD2,TGCGCCAGCAGTCCAACTAGCGGGAGGGCCGGGGAAGAGACCCAGTACTTC,CASSPTSGRAGEETQYF
TRBV7-2,TRBJ2-2,.,TRBD1,TGTGCCAGCAGCTTTGGACAGGGTACCACCGGGGAGCTGTTTTTT,CASSFGQGTTGELFF
TRBV27,TRBJ1-4,.,TRBD1,TGTGCCAGCAGTTTCGGACGGACAGGATTTGGCGAAAAACTGTTTTTT,CASSFGRTGFGEKLFF
TRBV19,TRBJ2-7,.,TRBD2,TGTGCCAGTACCGGGACTAGCGGGCTCTACGAGCAGTACTTC,CASTGTSGLYEQYF
TRBV6-5,TRBJ2-2,once,.,TGTGCCAGCAGTTACAGGCCCCGACACGGGGAGCTGTTTTTT,CASSYRPRHGELFF
TRBV5-6,TRBJ1-2,.,.,TGTGCCAGCAGCGTCGGGGTCGGTGTCTATGGCTACACCTTC,CASSVGVGVYGYTF
TRBV28,TRBJ1-4,.,.,TGTGCCAGCAGCCTCGGACAGCGGGGTGAAAAACTGTTTTTT,CASSLGQRGEKLFF
TRBV4-1,TRBJ1-2,once,.,TGCGCCAGCAGCCCAGGCCGGGGTAACTATGGCTACACCTTC,CASSPGRGNYGYTF
TRBV6-5,TRBJ2-1,.,TRBD1,TGTGCCAGCAGTTACATTTCCGGGACAGGGTTGAATGAGCAGTTCTTC,CASSYISGTGLNEQFF
TRBV28,TRBJ1-4,.,TRBD1,TGTGCCAGCAGTCAATTGACAGGGTACGTTTTT,CASSQLTGYVF
TRBV4-2,TRBJ1-2,few,.,TGTGCCAGCAGCCAAGAAGGACAGATTACTAACTATGGCTACACCTTC,CASSQEGQITNYGYTF
TRBV19,TRBJ2-3,.,TRBD1,TGTGCCAGTAGTAGCCTCAGGGGGCAGGAGACAGATACGCAGTATTTT,CASSSLRGQETDTQYF
TRBV4-3,TRBJ1-5,.,.,TGCGCCAGCAGCCAAGAAACAGGTGTAAGCCAGCCCCAGCATTTT,CASSQETGVSQPQHF